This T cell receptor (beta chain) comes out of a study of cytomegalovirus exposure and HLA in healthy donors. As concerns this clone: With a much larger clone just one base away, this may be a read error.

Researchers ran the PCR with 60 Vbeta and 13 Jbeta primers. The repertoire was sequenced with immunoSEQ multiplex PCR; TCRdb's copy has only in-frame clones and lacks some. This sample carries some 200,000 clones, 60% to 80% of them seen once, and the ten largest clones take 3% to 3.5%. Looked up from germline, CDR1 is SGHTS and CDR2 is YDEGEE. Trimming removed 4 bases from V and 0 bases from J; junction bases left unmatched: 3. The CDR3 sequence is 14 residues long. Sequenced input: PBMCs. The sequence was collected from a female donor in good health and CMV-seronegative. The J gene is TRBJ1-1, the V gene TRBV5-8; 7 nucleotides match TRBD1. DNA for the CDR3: TGTGCCAGCAGCCCCGACAGGGTGAACACTGAAGCTTTCTTT. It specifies CASSPDRVNTEAFF.